Listed below are T cell receptor beta chains from one sample, sequenced in a study of CD8+ T cells in alopecia areata. The table came from immunoSEQ multiplex PCR; TCRdb's copy has only in-frame clones and leaves some out. The sample includes 200,000 or so clones, around three fifths seen only once; the top ten take more than 0.4%. The material was CD4+ T cells sorted from blood, obtained at week 0. These TCRs come from a human donor with alopecia areata. The CDR3 runs from the conserved cysteine through the conserved F or W. A D gene is named only where the DNA matches it firmly. Clone size is given for some rows only: seen once, a few or many times, or a class if the clone is expanded.

j_gene,v_gene,len,d_gene,abundance,CDR3nt,CDR3aa
TRBJ1-1,TRBV6-5,14,NA,NA,TGTGCCAGCAGCTCTCAGAGACAGAACACTGAAGCTTTCTTT,CASSSQRQNTEAFF
TRBJ1-5,TRBV19,14,NA,NA,TGTGCCAGTAGTCTCTCGTTGACCGCTCAGCCCCAGCATTTT,CASSLSLTAQPQHF
TRBJ2-2,TRBV11-2,17,NA,NA,TGTGCCAGCAGCTTAGGCTTGGCTAGGCTGAACACCGGGGAGCTGTTTTTT,CASSLGLARLNTGELFF
TRBJ1-2,TRBV30,12,NA,NA,TGTGCCTGGAGTCGGAGAACTCATGGAAATTCATTC,CAWSRRTHGNSF
TRBJ2-7,TRBV29-1,13,NA,few,TGCAGCGTTGGTTCCAGGGGTTTAGGGGAGCAGTACTTC,CSVGSRGLGEQYF
TRBJ2-3,TRBV6-5,14,TRBD1,NA,TGTGCCAGCAGACCGCGGACAGGGGCAGATACGCAGTATTTT,CASRPRTGADTQYF
TRBJ1-1,TRBV29-1,13,NA,NA,TGCAGCGTTGAAGGACGGGCGAACACTGAAGCTTTCTTT,CSVEGRANTEAFF
TRBJ1-2,TRBV6-5,13,NA,NA,TGTGCCAGCGCTAGGAACAGGAACTATGGCTACACCTTC,CASARNRNYGYTF
TRBJ2-3,TRBV30,14,NA,NA,TGTGCCCGAGCGGGCGCTCTTAGCACAGATACGCAGTATTTT,CARAGALSTDTQYF
TRBJ2-5,TRBV7-9,16,NA,NA,TGTGCCAGCAGCTTAGGGATGGGGGGTCCGCAAGAGACCCAGTACTTC,CASSLGMGGPQETQYF
TRBJ2-7,TRBV30,12,TRBD1,NA,TGTGCCTGGATGACAGGGAGTTACGAGCAGTACTTC,CAWMTGSYEQYF
TRBJ1-5,TRBV30,14,NA,NA,TGTGCCTGGAGCGATGGACGTAGCAATCAGCCCCAGCATTTT,CAWSDGRSNQPQHF
TRBJ2-5,TRBV6-6,13,NA,few,TGTGCCAGCACTTGGGACGGTGGATGGACCCAGTACTTC,CASTWDGGWTQYF
TRBJ1-5,TRBV29-1,13,TRBD1,NA,TGCAGCGTTCGGGACAGGAATAATCAGCCCCAGCATTTT,CSVRDRNNQPQHF
TRBJ2-7,TRBV11-2,15,NA,NA,TGTGCCAGCAGCCGCGGGACAATTGGGGAATACGAGCAGTACTTC,CASSRGTIGEYEQYF
TRBJ2-7,TRBV27,12,NA,few,TGTGCCAGCAGCCTCAGGAAGAACGAGCAGTACTTC,CASSLRKNEQYF
TRBJ2-3,TRBV30,15,NA,NA,TGTGCCTGGAGTGTAGGTTCCACCTACACAGATACGCAGTATTTT,CAWSVGSTYTDTQYF
TRBJ2-7,TRBV6-1,14,TRBD2,NA,TGTGCCAGCAGGGTAGCGGGAGGTCGCTACGAGCAGTACTTC,CASRVAGGRYEQYF
TRBJ2-5,TRBV29-1,11,NA,NA,TGCAGCGTTGAGAGTCAAGTCACCCAGTACTTC,CSVESQVTQYF
TRBJ1-1,TRBV19,15,NA,NA,TGTGCCAGTAGTCCGGGACGGAGGAAAAACACTGAAGCTTTCTTT,CASSPGRRKNTEAFF
TRBJ1-1,TRBV29-1,12,TRBD1,NA,TGCAGCGTTGAAGGTGGGACAGCTGAAGCTTTCTTT,CSVEGGTAEAFF
TRBJ2-3,TRBV6-1,16,TRBD1,NA,TGTGCCAGCAGTGATTATAGGGGGCTCCGCACAGATACGCAGTATTTT,CASSDYRGLRTDTQYF
TRBJ2-2,TRBV11-2,17,TRBD1,NA,TGTGCCAGCAGCTTAGGATTTCAGGGGGCGCGGACCGGGGAGCTGTTTTTT,CASSLGFQGARTGELFF
TRBJ2-1,TRBV27,13,NA,NA,TGTGCCAGCAGTTTATTTGGACCTTCGAGGGAGGTCTTC,CASSLFGPSREVF
TRBJ2-4,TRBV7-9,17,NA,few,TGTGCCAGCAGCCCACAAGGCAGGGTGGGGGCCAAAAACATTCAGTACTTC,CASSPQGRVGAKNIQYF
TRBJ2-3,TRBV11-2,16,NA,once,TGTGCCAGCAGCCCCAACAGGGCGGGGGGCACAGATACGCAGTATTTT,CASSPNRAGGTDTQYF
TRBJ2-5,TRBV4-1,17,NA,NA,TGCGCCAGCAGCCAAGTTGGGGTAGCGGAGAAACAAGAGACCCAGTACTTC,CASSQVGVAEKQETQYF
TRBJ1-5,TRBV30,16,NA,few,TGTGCCTGGACTCCCGCCGGGATTTATAGCAATCAGCCCCAGCATTTT,CAWTPAGIYSNQPQHF
TRBJ2-5,TRBV5-1,16,TRBD2,few,TGCGCCAGCAGCTTGGGCCCAGCGGGGGGCCAAGAGACCCAGTACTTC,CASSLGPAGGQETQYF
TRBJ2-2,TRBV10-3,14,NA,NA,TGTGCCATCAGTGAGTCAGGACACACCGGGGAGCTGTTTTTT,CAISESGHTGELFF
TRBJ1-2,TRBV6-6,14,NA,once,TGTGCCAGCAGTTACTGGGAGGGAAGTGGTGGCTACACCTTC,CASSYWEGSGGYTF
TRBJ2-7,TRBV30,14,NA,few,TGTGCCTGGAAGAGGTCCGGGAGATCCTACGAGCAGTACTTC,CAWKRSGRSYEQYF
TRBJ2-3,TRBV13,15,TRBD1,NA,TGTGCCAGCAGCTTACGGACAGGGCAGGCAGATACGCAGTATTTT,CASSLRTGQADTQYF
TRBJ1-4,TRBV29-1,13,NA,NA,TGCAGCGCCGAAGGAGCAACTAATGAAAAACTGTTTTTT,CSAEGATNEKLFF
TRBJ2-1,TRBV19,13,NA,NA,TGTGCCAGTAGTATCACCCGGACAGAGGAGCAGTTCTTC,CASSITRTEEQFF
TRBJ2-7,TRBV5-1,14,TRBD1,few,TGCGCCAGCAGAAGGACAGGGGGTTTCAACGAGCAGTACTTC,CASRRTGGFNEQYF
TRBJ2-1,TRBV30,15,NA,NA,TGTGCCTGGAGAAACCCGGACCTCGCCTACAATGAGCAGTTCTTC,CAWRNPDLAYNEQFF
TRBJ1-2,TRBV6-5,12,TRBD1,once,TGTGCCAGCAGTTACCGAGGGACAGAGTACACCTTC,CASSYRGTEYTF
TRBJ1-2,TRBV4-3,14,TRBD1,NA,TGCGCCAGCAGCCAACCGGGACAGAACTATGGCTACACCTTC,CASSQPGQNYGYTF
TRBJ2-2,TRBV6-5,14,TRBD1,few,TGTGCCAGCGGCCCAGGGGGCGTTGGCGGGGAGCTGTTTTTT,CASGPGGVGGELFF
TRBJ1-4,TRBV2,13,NA,NA,TGTGCCAGCAGTGAATTTCCTGGAGGGAAACTGTTTTTT,CASSEFPGGKLFF
TRBJ2-2,TRBV7-9,15,NA,NA,TGTGCCAGCAGCCAAGGACCCTTGAACACCGGGGAGCTGTTTTTT,CASSQGPLNTGELFF
TRBJ1-1,TRBV6-5,14,NA,NA,TGTGCCAGCAGCCGCGGGGGTGGGAACGTAGGAGCTTTCTTT,CASSRGGGNVGAFF
TRBJ2-5,TRBV7-9,17,NA,NA,TGTGCCAGCAGCTTAATTTCGGCCGCTTGGTACCAAGAGACCCAGTACTTC,CASSLISAAWYQETQYF
TRBJ1-2,TRBV30,13,NA,few,TGTGCCTGGAGCCGGGGGCAAGGGTATGGCTACACCTTC,CAWSRGQGYGYTF
TRBJ2-3,TRBV10-1,16,TRBD2,few,TGCGCCAGCAGTGACCCAACTAGCGGGAGGAGGGATACGCAGTATTTT,CASSDPTSGRRDTQYF
TRBJ2-1,TRBV10-3,13,NA,few,TGTGCCATCAGTGATTCAGGGGAAAATGAGCAGTTCTTC,CAISDSGENEQFF
TRBJ1-6,TRBV19,15,TRBD1,NA,TGTGCCAGTAGTACAGGACAGGCGGGAGGTTCACCCCTCCACTTT,CASSTGQAGGSPLHF
TRBJ2-7,TRBV6-1,14,TRBD2,NA,TGTGCCAGCGGTAAAGGGACTAGCTCCTACGAGCAGTACTTC,CASGKGTSSYEQYF
TRBJ1-2,TRBV5-4,15,NA,NA,TGTGCCAGCAGCTTGGTGGCATCAGCTAACTATGGCTACACCTTC,CASSLVASANYGYTF
TRBJ2-5,TRBV9,13,NA,NA,TGTGCCAGCAGCGTAGCCCCCCAGGAGACCCAGTACTTC,CASSVAPQETQYF
TRBJ1-1,TRBV7-2,15,NA,NA,TGTGCCAGCAGCTTAGGACGGCGAATGAACACTGAAGCTTTCTTT,CASSLGRRMNTEAFF
TRBJ2-5,TRBV14,12,NA,NA,TGTGCCAGCAGCCACCGCCAAGAGACCCAGTACTTC,CASSHRQETQYF
TRBJ2-5,TRBV2,16,TRBD1,NA,TGTGCCAGCTCTCTGCCGGGACAGGGGATGCAGGAGACCCAGTACTTC,CASSLPGQGMQETQYF